These 18 T cell receptor beta chains originate from one sample sequenced in a study of blood T cell repertoires in COVID-19. Sequencing used immunoSEQ multiplex PCR; TCRdb keeps in-frame clones, though not all of them. The sample has around 280,000 clones, around nine tenths seen once. The sequencing sample was made of PBMCs or T cells enriched from blood (not recorded which). Receptors originate from a woman aged 40 to 50 who had recovered from COVID-19.

This chain links TRBV18 with TRBJ1-2; D might be TRBD1 (5 bases). Deletions cut 3 bases from V and 2 bases from J, with 13 bases between. CDR1 and CDR2 (germline): KGHSH, LQKENI. The CDR3 contains 15 residues. The DNA for the CDR3 is TGTGCCAGCTCACCTCAAGGTGGGGGGAACTATGGCTACACCTTC. Protein sequence: CASSPQGGGNYGYTF.

J is TRBJ2-4 and V is TRBV4-3; 8 bases line up with TRBD2. With V trimmed by 0 bases and J by 6 bases, 10 bases remained unmatched. The CDR3 is 17 residues long. Germline V gives CDR1 LGHNA, CDR2 YSLEER. The CDR3 coding sequence is TGCGCCAGCAGCCAAGAGGAATTGAGCGGGGGAAGAAACATTCAGTACTTC. Amino acid sequence: CASSQEELSGGRNIQYF.

The J gene is TRBJ1-6, the V gene TRBV27, with 7 bases identical to TRBD1. V was pared by 6 bases and J by 4 bases, with 9 bases of the junction left unmatched. CDR3 length: 16 residues. Germline loops: CDR1 MNHEY, CDR2 SMNVEV (reference sequence). CDR3 protein: CASSKRTGTYNSPLHF. CDR3 sequence (DNA): TGTGCCAGCAGCAAGAGGACAGGCACTTATAATTCACCCCTCCACTTT.

The genes are TRBV29-1 and TRBJ2-5; TRBD2 is a possible D gene (6 bases). The CDR3 spans 13 residues. CDR1 SQVTM and CDR2 ANQGSEA come from the germline V gene. V dropped 6 bases and J dropped 4 bases, with 15 bases sitting between them. The CDR3 nucleotides are TGCAGCGTCCACCGCGGGACTGGAGAGACCCAGTACTTC. Translating it yields CSVHRGTGETQYF.

The chain links TRBV4-2 to TRBJ2-1; 12 bases are shared with TRBD2. The CDR3 is 15 amino acids. Losses at the gene ends were 1 base for V and 8 bases for J; bases not matched to a gene: 3. CDR1 is LGHNA and CDR2 is YNFKEQ in the germline V gene. This CDR3 is CASSQAASGGDEQFF. The CDR3 coding sequence is TGTGCCAGCAGCCAAGCGGCTAGCGGGGGGGATGAGCAGTTCTTC.

V gene TRBV3-1 (or the pseudogene TRBV3-2) combines with J gene TRBJ2-2, with TRBD1 as a possible D gene (5 bases). There are 14 residues in the CDR3. V was cut by 3 bases and J by 5 bases, with 10 bases left in between. In germline, CDR1 is LGHDT, CDR2 YNNKEL (reference sequence). Here the CDR3 DNA reads TGTGCCAGCAGCCAGGGGCGGTTTACCGGGGAGCTGTTTTTT. It yields the protein CASSQGRFTGELFF.

The chain is built from TRBV2 and TRBJ2-7; 13 bases align to TRBD2. The germline V gene has CDR1 SNHLY and CDR2 FYNNEI. J was trimmed by 0 bases and V by 3 bases; bases with no gene match: 2. CDR3 size: 16 residues. The CDR3 spells CASSDGLAGDSYEQYF. In DNA form, the CDR3 reads TGTGCCAGCAGTGATGGACTAGCGGGAGACTCCTACGAGCAGTACTTC.

The rearrangement joins TRBV25-1 to TRBJ2-2; unclear D gene. Deletions cut 5 bases from V and 1 base from J, with 5 bases between. Germline V CDR1 and CDR2: MGHDK, SYGVNS. The CDR3 consists of 13 residues. Here the CDR3 reads CASSSGNTGELFF. CDR3 DNA: TGTGCCAGCAGTTCGGGGAACACCGGGGAGCTGTTTTTT.

CDR3 bases: TGTGCCAGCAGCCGGGGACAGGGAAACACTGAAGCTTTCTTT. As protein: CASSRGQGNTEAFF. The chain uses TRBV7-2 and TRBJ1-1, with 9 bases identical to TRBD1. Looked up from germline, CDR1 is SGHTA and CDR2 is FQGNSA. This CDR3 spans 14 amino acids. V lost 5 bases to trimming and J lost 2 bases; unmatched junction nucleotides: 3. Drawing the rest from reference TRBV7-2 and TRBJ1-1, the complete variable domain is GAGVSQSPSNKVTEKGKDVELRCDPISGHTALYWYRQSLGQGLEFLIYFQGNSAPDKSGLPSDRFSAERTGGSVSTLTIQRTQQEDSAVYLCASSRGQGNTEAFFGQGTRLTVV.

The J gene is TRBJ2-5, the V gene TRBV5-1, with 11 nucleotides matching TRBD2. Per the germline V gene, CDR1 is SGHRS and CDR2 is YFSETQ. The trim removed 4 bases at V and 4 bases at J, leaving 9 bases unmatched. The CDR3 contains 16 residues. The CDR3 DNA reads TGCGCCAGCAGCCCGGGACTAGCGGATTTAAGAGAGACCCAGTACTTC. It encodes CASSPGLADLRETQYF.

The chain joins TRBV11-3 to TRBJ2-1; 7 positions agree with TRBD1. The CDR3 has 13 residues. The germline CDR1 and CDR2 sequences are SGHNT and YENEEA. The V gene end was trimmed by 5 bases and the J gene end by 8 bases; junction bases not matched to a gene: 6. The CDR3 sequence: CASSLEGADEQFF. CDR3 DNA sequence: TGTGCCAGCAGCCTCGAGGGGGCCGATGAGCAGTTCTTC.

The genes are TRBV13 and TRBJ2-2; D unclear. Germline loops: CDR1 PRHDT, CDR2 FYEKMQ (reference sequence). Trimming took 0 bases from V and 4 from J, leaving 6 bases between them. This CDR3 spans 14 amino acids. The CDR3 protein is CASSLGPSTGELFF. The CDR3 bases are TGTGCCAGCAGCTTAGGCCCTAGCACCGGGGAGCTGTTTTTT.

This rearrangement joins TRBV2 to TRBJ2-7; TRBD2 matches 10 bases. Trimming cost V 11 bases and J 1 base; bases outside gene matches: 5. Per the germline V gene, CDR1 is SNHLY and CDR2 is FYNNEI. This CDR3 comprises 13 residues. The CDR3 region is CAGTSGESYEQYF. DNA for the CDR3: TGTGCCGGTACTAGCGGGGAATCCTACGAGCAGTACTTC.

The chain couples TRBV5-6 to TRBJ1-5, with 7 bases identical to TRBD1. Germline CDR1 and CDR2: SGHDT and YYEEEE. Losses at the gene ends were 5 bases for V and 7 bases for J; bases not matched to a gene: 3. CDR3 length equals 12 residues. The CDR3: CASRQGNQPQHF. In nucleotides, the CDR3 is TGTGCCAGCAGACAGGGGAACCAGCCCCAGCATTTT.

This chain uses TRBV27 with TRBJ1-5; D ambiguous. This CDR3 is built from 14 residues. V lost 5 bases, J lost 2 bases, and 10 bases lay in between. The germline CDR1 and CDR2 sequences are MNHEY and SMNVEV (reference sequence). CDR3 loop: CASSAEGRNQPQHF. The CDR3 region has the DNA TGTGCCAGCAGTGCCGAGGGCCGCAATCAGCCCCAGCATTTT.

The CDR3 region has the DNA TGTGCCAGCAGTCCCCGCGGCGGGCCGAGCTCTGGAAACACCATATATTTT. It translates to CASSPRGGPSSGNTIYF. The chain uses TRBV28 and TRBJ1-3; D not certain. The CDR3 loop spans 17 amino acids. Germline loops: CDR1 MDHEN, CDR2 SYDVKM. The V gene lost 5 bases and the J gene lost 0 bases, with 17 bases spanning the gap.

The J gene is TRBJ2-5, the V gene TRBV5-4, with TRBD2 matching over 13 bases. J was trimmed by 4 bases and V by 8 bases; bases with no gene match: 11. CDR3 length: 16 amino acids. Germline-derived CDR1 and CDR2 are SGHNT and YYREEE (reference sequence). The CDR3 loop is CASRYGLAGVGETQYF. The CDR3 DNA reads as TGTGCCAGTCGGTACGGACTAGCGGGAGTAGGAGAGACCCAGTACTTC.

This chain joins TRBV7-8 and TRBJ1-1; the D gene is possibly TRBD1 (5 bases). CDR1 SGHVS and CDR2 FQNEAQ come from the germline V gene. This CDR3 region has 12 residues. Trimming shortened V by 5 bases and J by 7 bases, and 11 bases separated the two germline ends. CDR3 residues: CASSAGRDEAFF. DNA for the CDR3: TGTGCCAGCAGCGCGGGACGGGATGAAGCTTTCTTT.